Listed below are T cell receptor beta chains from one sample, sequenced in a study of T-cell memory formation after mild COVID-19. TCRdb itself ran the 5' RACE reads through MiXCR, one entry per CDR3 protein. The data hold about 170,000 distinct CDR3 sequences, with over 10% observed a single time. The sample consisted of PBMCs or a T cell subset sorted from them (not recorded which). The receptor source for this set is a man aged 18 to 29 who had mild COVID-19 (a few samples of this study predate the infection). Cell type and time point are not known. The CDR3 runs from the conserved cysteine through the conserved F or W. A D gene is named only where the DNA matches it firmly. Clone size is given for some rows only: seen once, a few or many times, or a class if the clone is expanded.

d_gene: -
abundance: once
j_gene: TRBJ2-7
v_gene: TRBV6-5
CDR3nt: TGTGCCAGCAGTGGGGGGGGCGGCGAGCAGTACTTC
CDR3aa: CASSGGGGEQYF

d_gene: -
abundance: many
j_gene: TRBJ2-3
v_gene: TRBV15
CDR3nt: TGTGCCACCAGCGTGGTCCTCACAGATACGCAGTATTTT
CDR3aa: CATSVVLTDTQYF

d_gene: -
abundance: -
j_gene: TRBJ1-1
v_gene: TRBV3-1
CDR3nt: TGTGCCAGCAGCCTGAATGGGGCGGGGAACACTGAAGCGCTCTTT
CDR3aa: CASSLNGAGNTEALF

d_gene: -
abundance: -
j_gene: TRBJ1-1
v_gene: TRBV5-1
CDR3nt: TGCGCCAGCAGCCCGTCGCCGATGGTTTACACTGAAGCTTTCTTT
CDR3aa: CASSPSPMVYTEAFF

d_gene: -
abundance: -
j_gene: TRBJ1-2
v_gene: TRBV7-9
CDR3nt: TGTGCCAGCAGCCCTAGGGGCTCTGGCTACAACTTC
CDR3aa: CASSPRGSGYNF

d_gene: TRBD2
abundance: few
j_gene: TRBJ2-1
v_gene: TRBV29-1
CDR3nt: TGCAGCCGGACTAGCGGGGGTGGTGAGCAGTTCTTC
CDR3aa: CSRTSGGGEQFF

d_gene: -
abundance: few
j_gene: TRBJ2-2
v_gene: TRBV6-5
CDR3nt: TGTGCCAGCAGTACCGTAAAGACAGGAAACACCGGGGAGCTGTTTTTT
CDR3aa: CASSTVKTGNTGELFF

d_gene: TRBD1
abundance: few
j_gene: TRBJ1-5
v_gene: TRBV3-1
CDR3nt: TGTGCCAGCAGCTACGGCGGGACAGGGAACCAGCCCCAGCATTTT
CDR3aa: CASSYGGTGNQPQHF

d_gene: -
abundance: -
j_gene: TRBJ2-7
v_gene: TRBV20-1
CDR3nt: TGCAGTGCTAGAGAACGTCGCCGGTCCTACGAGCAGTACTTC
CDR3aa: CSARERRRSYEQYF

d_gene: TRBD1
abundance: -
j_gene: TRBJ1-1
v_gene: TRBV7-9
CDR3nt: TGTGCCAGCAGCCCCCACTTGAACCTTGACAGGGGCACTGAAGCTTTCTTT
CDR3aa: CASSPHLNLDRGTEAFF

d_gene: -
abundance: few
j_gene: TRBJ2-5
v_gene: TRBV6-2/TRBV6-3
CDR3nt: TGTGCCAGCAGGTACTCCCAAGGGTATAGGACCCAGTACTTC
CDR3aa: CASRYSQGYRTQYF

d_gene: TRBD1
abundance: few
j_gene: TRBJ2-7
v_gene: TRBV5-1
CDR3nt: TGCGCCAGCAGCTTGGCGACAGGGGGCTACGAGCAGTACTTC
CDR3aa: CASSLATGGYEQYF

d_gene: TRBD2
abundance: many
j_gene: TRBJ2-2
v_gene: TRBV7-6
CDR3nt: TGTGCCAGCAGCTTAGCCGGGGGGGCCGCGAACACCGGGGAGCTGTTTTTT
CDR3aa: CASSLAGGAANTGELFF

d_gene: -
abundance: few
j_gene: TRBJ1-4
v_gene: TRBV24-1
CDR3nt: TGTGCCACCAGTGATACAACAACTAATGAAAAACTGTTTTTT
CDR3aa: CATSDTTTNEKLFF

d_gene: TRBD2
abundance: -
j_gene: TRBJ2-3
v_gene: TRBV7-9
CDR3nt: TGTGCCAGCAGCAGAATCACTAGCGGGGGAACAGATACGCAGTATTTT
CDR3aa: CASSRITSGGTDTQYF

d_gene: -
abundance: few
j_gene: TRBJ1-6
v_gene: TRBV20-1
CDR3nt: TGCAGTGCTAGAGGTGTGGGGGGGGACTCACCCCTCCACTTT
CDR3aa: CSARGVGGDSPLHF

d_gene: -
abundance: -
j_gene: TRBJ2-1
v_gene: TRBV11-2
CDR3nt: TGTGCCAGCAGCTATGAACAGGTTCTGACCTACAATGAGCAGTTCTTC
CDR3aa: CASSYEQVLTYNEQFF

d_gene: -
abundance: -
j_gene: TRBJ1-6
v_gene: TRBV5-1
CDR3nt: TGCGCCAGCAGCTTGGCCGGGGTCGCGGGATCACCCCTCCACTTT
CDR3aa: CASSLAGVAGSPLHF

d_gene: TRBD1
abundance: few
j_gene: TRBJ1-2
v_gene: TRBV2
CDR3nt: TGTGCCAGCAGTCCCTCGGGACAGAGCGGGACGAGTGGCTACACCTTC
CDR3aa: CASSPSGQSGTSGYTF

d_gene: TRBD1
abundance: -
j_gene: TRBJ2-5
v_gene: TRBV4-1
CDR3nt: TGCGCCAGCAGGTCACCCGGGACAGGGGACGAGACCCAGTACTTC
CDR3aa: CASRSPGTGDETQYF

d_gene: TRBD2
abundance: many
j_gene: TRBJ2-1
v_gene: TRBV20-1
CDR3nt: TGCAGTGCTAGAAATAGCGGGGGGGCCGATGAGCAGTTCTTC
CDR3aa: CSARNSGGADEQFF

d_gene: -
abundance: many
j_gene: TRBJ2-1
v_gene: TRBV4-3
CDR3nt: TGCGCCAGCAGCCAACTCCTCGGGACCCTAAGCCATGAGCAGTTCTTC
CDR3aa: CASSQLLGTLSHEQFF

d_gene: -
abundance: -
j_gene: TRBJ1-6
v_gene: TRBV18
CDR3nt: TGTGCCAGCTCATTGGCAAATTCACCCCTCCACTTT
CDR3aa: CASSLANSPLHF

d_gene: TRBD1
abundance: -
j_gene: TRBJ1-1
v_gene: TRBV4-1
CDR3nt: TGCGCCAGCAGCAAGACAGGGTTGGCTGAAGCTTTCTTT
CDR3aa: CASSKTGLAEAFF

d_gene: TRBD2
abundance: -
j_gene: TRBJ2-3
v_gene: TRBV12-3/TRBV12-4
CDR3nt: TGTGCCAGCAGTTTGGGACTAGCGGGGGTTGTAGATACGCAGTATTTT
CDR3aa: CASSLGLAGVVDTQYF

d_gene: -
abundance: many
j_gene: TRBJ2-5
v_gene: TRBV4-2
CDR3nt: TGTGCCAGCAGCCAAGATTCAGTGGAGACCCAGTACTTC
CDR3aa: CASSQDSVETQYF

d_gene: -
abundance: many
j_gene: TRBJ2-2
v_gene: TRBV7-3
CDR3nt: TGTGCCAGCAGCTTATCGGGGACCACCGGGGAGCTGTTTTTT
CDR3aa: CASSLSGTTGELFF

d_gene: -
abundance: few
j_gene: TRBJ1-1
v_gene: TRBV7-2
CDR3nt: TGTGCCAGCAGCCCCGGACACCAGAACACTGAAGCTTTCTTT
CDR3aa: CASSPGHQNTEAFF

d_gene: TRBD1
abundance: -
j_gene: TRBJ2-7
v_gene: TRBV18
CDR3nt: TGTGCCAGCTCACCTGGGACAGAGCGAGAGCAGTACTTC
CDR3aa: CASSPGTEREQYF

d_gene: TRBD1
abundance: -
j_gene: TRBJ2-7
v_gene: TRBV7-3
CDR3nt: TGTGCCAGCAGCTCCTACACCACGACAGGGTCATACGAGCAGTACTTC
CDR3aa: CASSSYTTTGSYEQYF

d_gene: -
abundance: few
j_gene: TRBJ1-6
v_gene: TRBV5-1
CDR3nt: TGCGCCAGCAGCTTGAATTACGCAGGGCCGAGTTCACCCCTCCACTTT
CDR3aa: CASSLNYAGPSSPLHF

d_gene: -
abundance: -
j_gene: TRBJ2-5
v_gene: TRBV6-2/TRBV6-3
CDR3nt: TGTGCCAGCAGTACAGACGGGGGGCTGGAGACCCAGTACTTC
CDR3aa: CASSTDGGLETQYF

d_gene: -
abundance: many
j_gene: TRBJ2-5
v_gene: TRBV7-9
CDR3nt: TGTGCCAGCAGCTTATCGCCCAGGGGTGAGACCCAGTACTTC
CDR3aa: CASSLSPRGETQYF

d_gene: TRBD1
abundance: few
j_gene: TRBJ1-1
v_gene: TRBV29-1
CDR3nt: TGCAGCGTTGCTGACAGGGGGGACACTGAAGCTTTCTTT
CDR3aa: CSVADRGDTEAFF

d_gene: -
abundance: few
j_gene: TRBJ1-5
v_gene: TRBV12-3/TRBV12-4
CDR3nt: TGTGCCAGCAGTTTAGCTGGGACTGTGGCGCCCCAGCATTTT
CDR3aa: CASSLAGTVAPQHF

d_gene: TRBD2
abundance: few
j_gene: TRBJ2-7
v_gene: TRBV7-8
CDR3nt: TGTGCCAGCAGCTTCGGGACTATCTACGGGGAGCAGTACTTC
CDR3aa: CASSFGTIYGEQYF

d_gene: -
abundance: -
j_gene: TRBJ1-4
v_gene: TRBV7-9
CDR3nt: TGTGCCAGCAGCTCTGATACAGGCGCTAATGAAAAACTGTTTTTT
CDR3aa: CASSSDTGANEKLFF

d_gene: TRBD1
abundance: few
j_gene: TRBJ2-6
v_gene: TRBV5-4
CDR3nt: TGTGCCAGCAGCCGCGCACAGGGGAGTTGGGGGGCCAACGTCCTGACTTTC
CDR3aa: CASSRAQGSWGANVLTF

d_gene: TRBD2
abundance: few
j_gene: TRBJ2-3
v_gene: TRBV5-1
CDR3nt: TGCGCCAGCAGCCCCTTGACGGGGCGGGGGGATACGCAGTATTTT
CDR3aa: CASSPLTGRGDTQYF

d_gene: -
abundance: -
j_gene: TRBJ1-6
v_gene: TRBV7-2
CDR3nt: TGTGCCAGCAGCTTTGGAATCCCTTCACCCCTCCACTTT
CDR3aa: CASSFGIPSPLHF

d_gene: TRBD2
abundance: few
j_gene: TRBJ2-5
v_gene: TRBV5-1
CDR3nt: TGCGCCAGCATCTTGGATGGCGGGGGACAAGAGACCCAGTACTTC
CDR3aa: CASILDGGGQETQYF

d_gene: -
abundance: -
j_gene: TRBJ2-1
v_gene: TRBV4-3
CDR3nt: TGCGCCAGCAGCCAAGGCCCCGCAGCAGCAAATGAGCAGTTCTTC
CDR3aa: CASSQGPAAANEQFF

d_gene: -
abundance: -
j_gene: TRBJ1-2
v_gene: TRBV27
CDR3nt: TGTGCCAGCAGTCCGGGGACGGGAAGTAACTATGGCTACACCTTC
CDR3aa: CASSPGTGSNYGYTF

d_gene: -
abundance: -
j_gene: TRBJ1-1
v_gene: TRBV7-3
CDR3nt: TGTGCCAGCAGCTCCGGGACGGGGTCCACTGAAGCTTTCTTT
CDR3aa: CASSSGTGSTEAFF

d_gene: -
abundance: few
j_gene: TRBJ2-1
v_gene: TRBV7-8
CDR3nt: TGTGCCAGCAGCCCAAATGGGAAATCGAGCTACAATGAGCAGTTCTTC
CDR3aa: CASSPNGKSSYNEQFF

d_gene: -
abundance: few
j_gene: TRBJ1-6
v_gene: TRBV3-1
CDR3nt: TGTGCCAGCAGCCAAGATAGAGGGGTCAATTCACCCCTCCACTTT
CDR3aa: CASSQDRGVNSPLHF

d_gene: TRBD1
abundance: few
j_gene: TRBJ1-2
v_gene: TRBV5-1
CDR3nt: TGCGCCAGCAGCCCCGCCCCCGGACAGGACTACTATGGCTACACCTTC
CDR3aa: CASSPAPGQDYYGYTF

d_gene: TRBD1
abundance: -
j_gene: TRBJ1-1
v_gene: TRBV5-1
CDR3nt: TGCGCCAGCAGCACAGGGGCATTGAACACTGAAGCTTTCTTT
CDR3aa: CASSTGALNTEAFF

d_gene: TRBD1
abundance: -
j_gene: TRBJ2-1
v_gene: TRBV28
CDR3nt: TGTGCCAGCCGCCCAGGGGGCCGAAATGAGCAGTTCTTC
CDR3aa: CASRPGGRNEQFF

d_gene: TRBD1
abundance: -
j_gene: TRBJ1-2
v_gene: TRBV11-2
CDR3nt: TGTGCCAGCAGCATCGGACAGGGGGCGGCTGGCTACACCTTC
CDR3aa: CASSIGQGAAGYTF

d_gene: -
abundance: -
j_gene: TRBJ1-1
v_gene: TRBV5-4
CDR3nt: TGTGCCAGCAGCTTCAACAGGGCTAATGAAGCTTTCTTT
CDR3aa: CASSFNRANEAFF

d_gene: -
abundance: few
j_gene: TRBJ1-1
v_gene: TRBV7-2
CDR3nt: TGTGCCAGCAGCTCTAGACAGACTCCTCTCCCCTTCTTT
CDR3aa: CASSSRQTPLPFF

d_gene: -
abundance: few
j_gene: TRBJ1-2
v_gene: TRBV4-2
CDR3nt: TGTGCCAGCAGCCAAGATCCCCAGGCTCGCTATGGCTACACCTTC
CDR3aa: CASSQDPQARYGYTF

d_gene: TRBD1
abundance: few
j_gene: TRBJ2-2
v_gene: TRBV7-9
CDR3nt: TGTGCCAGCAGCCCTTCGGACAGGCACGCCGGGGAGCTGTTTTTT
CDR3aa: CASSPSDRHAGELFF

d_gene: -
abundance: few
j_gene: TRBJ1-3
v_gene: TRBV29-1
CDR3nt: TGCAGCGTTGAAGATTTTCGAGGCGCGGGAAACACCATATATTTT
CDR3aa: CSVEDFRGAGNTIYF

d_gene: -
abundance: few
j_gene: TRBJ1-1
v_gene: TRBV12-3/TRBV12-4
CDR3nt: TGTGCCAGCAGTCCGGACAGCTACAACACTGAAGCTTTCTTT
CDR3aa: CASSPDSYNTEAFF

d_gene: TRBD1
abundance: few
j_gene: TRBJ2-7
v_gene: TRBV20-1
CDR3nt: TGCAGTGCAAGTCCGGGACAGGGGTACGAGCAGTACTTC
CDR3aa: CSASPGQGYEQYF

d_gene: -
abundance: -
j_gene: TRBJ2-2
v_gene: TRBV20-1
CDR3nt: TGCAGTGCTAGAAAGGGTCCCGGGGAGCTGTTTTTT
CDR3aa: CSARKGPGELFF

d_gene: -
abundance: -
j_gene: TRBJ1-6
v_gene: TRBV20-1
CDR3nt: TGCAGTGCTAGAGACGCCAAACGGAGCGATAATTCACCCCTCCACTTT
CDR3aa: CSARDAKRSDNSPLHF